This T cell receptor beta chain stems from a study of blood T cell repertoires in COVID-19. Across the study: Specimens from acute and convalescent COVID-19 originated in the United States, Italy and Spain.

The table lists this clone with a few counts. Authors' methods: Estimation of nucleated cell counts was performed using reference gene primer amplification. TCRdb's table, derived via immunoSEQ multiplex PCR, lists solely in-frame clones and lacks some. The V and J calls and clone size come from that table; D and trimming were worked out from the DNA. Among about 190,000 clones listed, 83% were seen once. V was pared by 6 bases and J by 0 bases, with 3 bases of the junction left unmatched. Looked up from germline, CDR1 is SGHAT and CDR2 is FQNNGV. CDR3 length equals 14 residues. The V call is TRBV11-2, the J call TRBJ2-7; 9 bases match TRBD2. The sequenced sample was peripheral blood. The source of this sequence is a woman between 40 and 55 years old with acute or convalescent COVID-19. The CDR3 sequence is CASRPGLASYEQYF. CDR3 nucleotide sequence: TGTGCCAGCAGGCCGGGACTAGCCTCCTACGAGCAGTACTTC.